This TCR beta chain emerged from a study of blood T cell repertoires in COVID-19. The assay was immunoSEQ multiplex PCR, and TCRdb's table has in-frame clones only and misses some. The sample lists about 160,000 clones; 80% to 90% were seen once. The CDR3 has 15 residues. Germline CDR1 is KGHDR and CDR2 is SFDVKD. V lost 4 bases, J lost 6 bases, and 17 bases lay in between. The sequencing sample was made of peripheral blood. The rearrangement links TRBV24-1 to TRBJ1-2, with D possibly TRBD1 on 6 matching bases. The TCR sequence derives from a woman between 50 and 59 years old with COVID-19, enrolled during active disease. The CDR3 sequence is CATSDPSDRRDGYTF. The CDR3 DNA is TGTGCCACCAGTGACCCTTCTGACAGGCGGGATGGCTACACCTTC.